The clone carrying this T cell receptor (beta chain) showed up many times. Trimming took 7 bases from V and 8 from J, leaving 19 bases between them. In germline, CDR1 is SGHNT, CDR2 YENEEA. The CDR3 loop spans 14 amino acids. Diagnoses used clinical symptoms, serum thyroxine and TRAb, thyroid ultrasound and orbital computed tomography. This sample is part of a study of T cells in Graves' hyperthyroidism and ophthalmopathy. Amplified TCR beta CDR3 regions came from RNA transcripts. First-round RT-PCR targeting the TCR CDR3 was performed with the HTBI primer set. TCRdb redid the calling of the multiplex PCR reads with MiXCR, one entry per CDR3 protein. The data hold roughly 280,000 distinct CDR3 sequences, with 22% observed a single time.

The sample was blood. This clonotype originated in a man younger than 40 with Graves' ophthalmopathy. This chain uses TRBV11-3 with TRBJ2-3; D could derive from TRBD1 or TRBD2 (5 bases each). CDR3 sequence (DNA): TGTGCCAGCACCTCTCTGCCGGGACGAGGTACGCAGTATTTT. Translated: CASTSLPGRGTQYF. Full variable domain (remainder filled in from reference TRBV11-3 and TRBJ2-3): EAGVVQSPRYKIIEKKQPVAFWCNPISGHNTLYWYLQNLGQGPELLIRYENEEAVDDSQLPKDRFSAERLKGVDSTLKIQPAELGDSAVYLCASTSLPGRGTQYFGPGTRLTVL.